This T cell receptor beta chain was retrieved from a study of cytomegalovirus exposure and HLA in healthy donors. Overall study findings and caveats: Specificity for CMV antigens was confirmed in vitro for a few of the CMV-associated chains. A later analysis showed HLA-associated TCR beta chains outstripping equally common others in clonal expansion. Cytomegalovirus association was listed for about 170 TCR beta chains. A prior analysis recorded that most TCR beta V segments were productive about 87% or about 30% of the time.

Trimming pared 3 bases from V and 5 bases from J, leaving 13 bases between. The CDR3 has 14 residues. Germline CDR1 is MGHDK and CDR2 is SYGVNS. This clone appeared once. What it binds is unknown. Researchers ran the PCR with 60 Vbeta and 13 Jbeta primers. Data came from immunoSEQ multiplex PCR; TCRdb stores just in-frame clones and leaves some out. The table records over 95,000 clones, around 76% of them present only once. The receptor was derived from a woman between 40 and 50 years old in good health and CMV-seropositive. The V gene is TRBV25-1, the J gene TRBJ2-5, with D tentatively TRBD2 (6 bases). Source material: PBMCs. The CDR3 sequence: CASSDTTRLETQYF. Here the CDR3 DNA reads TGTGCCAGCAGTGACACGACTAGGTTGGAGACCCAGTACTTC.